This T cell receptor beta chain is from a study of blood T cell repertoires in COVID-19. Study overall: Acute-phase and convalescent COVID-19 samples originated in the United States, Italy and Spain.

This CDR3 is built from 14 residues. V was clipped by 5 bases and J by 4 bases; unmatched bases: 6. The germline V gene has CDR1 SGHTA and CDR2 FQGNSA. Per the original data handling: Cell counts per sample came from amplifying reference gene primers. The table came from immunoSEQ multiplex PCR; TCRdb's copy has only in-frame clones and leaves some out. The D gene and trimming were derived from the DNA, and the V and J assignments and clone size from that table. The table has some 700,000 clones, approximately 90% seen once. V usage is TRBV7-2 and J usage is TRBJ2-7; TRBD1 matches at 9 bases. Sequencing was performed on peripheral blood. The TCR sequence derives from a woman under 30 with acute or convalescent COVID-19. The CDR3 here is CASSPGTGWYEQYF. DNA of the CDR3: TGTGCCAGCAGCCCCGGGACAGGGTGGTACGAGCAGTACTTC.